This T cell receptor beta chain was captured by sequencing in a study of T cells in Graves' hyperthyroidism and ophthalmopathy. V dropped 4 bases and J dropped 1 base, with 19 bases sitting between them. Germline CDR1 reads MGHRA; CDR2 reads YSYEKL. CDR3 length equals 17 residues. The study left out patients who had uncontrolled infection, other autoimmune disease, pregnancy or lactation. Researchers took RNA transcripts and amplified the TCR beta CDR3 regions from them. The HTBI primer set was used in a first-round RT-PCR of the TCR CDR3. TCRdb independently ran MiXCR on the multiplex PCR reads; one entry per CDR3 protein. The sample includes fewer than 500,000 distinct CDR3 sequences, about 15% of them seen just once. This clonotype has only a few counts.

What was sequenced was blood. This chain joins TRBV4-1 and TRBJ2-5; tentative D call: TRBD1 (6 bases). This clonotype originated in a man younger than 30 with Graves' ophthalmopathy. CDR3 DNA sequence: TGCGCCAGCAGCCCGCAGGTATACGGACAGCCCCAAGAGACCCAGTACTTC. This gives the protein CASSPQVYGQPQETQYF.